This is a list of T cell receptor beta chains from one sample in a study of blood T cell repertoires in COVID-19. Sequencing was performed with immunoSEQ multiplex PCR; in TCRdb, only in-frame clones are kept and a portion is missing. The sample lists some 97,000 clones; about nine tenths were seen once. Material for sequencing was peripheral blood. These receptors all come from a man aged 50-59 years with active COVID-19. Each CDR3 is given with its conserved first and last residue. The order of the fields is D gene, J gene, V gene, clone size, CDR3 protein, CDR3 DNA. The D gene is left open where the match is weak. Expanded clones get a size class; other rows say once, few or many, or leave the size out.

d_gene: .
j_gene: TRBJ2-6
v_gene: TRBV19
abundance: .
CDR3aa: CASNRESGANVLTF
CDR3nt: TGTGCCAGTAACCGGGAATCTGGGGCCAACGTCCTGACTTTC

d_gene: .
j_gene: TRBJ2-1
v_gene: TRBV11-2
abundance: .
CDR3aa: CAIFGGGEQFF
CDR3nt: TGTGCCATTTTCGGGGGTGGTGAGCAGTTCTTC

d_gene: .
j_gene: TRBJ2-6
v_gene: TRBV5-1
abundance: .
CDR3aa: CASSFDWFSGANVLTF
CDR3nt: TGCGCCAGCAGCTTCGACTGGTTCTCTGGGGCCAACGTCCTGACTTTC

d_gene: .
j_gene: TRBJ2-1
v_gene: TRBV12-3/TRBV12-4
abundance: .
CDR3aa: CASSSHLYNEQFF
CDR3nt: TGTGCCAGCAGTTCCCACCTATACAATGAGCAGTTCTTC

d_gene: .
j_gene: TRBJ2-1
v_gene: TRBV19
abundance: .
CDR3aa: CASSTGVYNEQFF
CDR3nt: TGTGCCAGTAGTACCGGGGTGTACAATGAGCAGTTCTTC

d_gene: .
j_gene: TRBJ1-6
v_gene: TRBV7-8
abundance: .
CDR3aa: CASSPSGSLDSPLHF
CDR3nt: TGTGCCAGCAGCCCCTCGGGGTCTCTCGATTCACCCCTCCACTTT

d_gene: TRBD1
j_gene: TRBJ1-2
v_gene: TRBV29-1
abundance: few
CDR3aa: CSVPGTGYGYTF
CDR3nt: TGCAGCGTACCAGGGACAGGGTACGGCTACACCTTC

d_gene: .
j_gene: TRBJ2-3
v_gene: TRBV5-4
abundance: .
CDR3aa: CASSSAGASTDTQYF
CDR3nt: TGTGCCAGCAGCTCCGCTGGAGCTAGCACAGATACGCAGTATTTT

d_gene: .
j_gene: TRBJ2-3
v_gene: TRBV24-1
abundance: .
CDR3aa: CATSDRVRDTQYF
CDR3nt: TGTGCCACCAGTGACCGGGTTCGGGATACGCAGTATTTT

d_gene: .
j_gene: TRBJ2-7
v_gene: TRBV5-1
abundance: .
CDR3aa: CASSPGNTYEQYF
CDR3nt: TGCGCCAGCAGTCCAGGGAATACCTACGAGCAGTACTTC

d_gene: .
j_gene: TRBJ2-5
v_gene: TRBV2
abundance: .
CDR3aa: CASSGLAGETQYF
CDR3nt: TGTGCCAGCAGTGGCCTCGCGGGGGAGACCCAGTACTTC